The TCR beta chain under discussion was sequenced for a study of shared clonotypes between healthy human individuals. The table lists this clone with a few counts. Authors' methods: As immunoSEQ supplied junction-only sequences (without quality scores), filtering differed. The assay was immunoSEQ multiplex PCR, and TCRdb's table has in-frame clones only and misses some. V, J and clone size are those of that table, while D and trimming were read from the DNA. The sample holds roughly 2,500,000 clones; approximately 93% are singletons and the top ten take 0.36%. This CDR3 is 14 amino acids long. V was pared by 2 bases and J by 2 bases, with 10 bases between. CDR1 and CDR2 from the germline V gene are MDHEN and SYDVKM. All donors qualified as healthy HIV-negative adults and had experienced no recent acute infections or vaccinations.

The sequenced sample was naive CD4+ T cells from PBMCs. Subset: CD45RA+ positively selected. The TCR originated in a man aged 18-30 years in good health. Some clones in this sample may be carry-over from other donors' samples. This sequence joins TRBV28 and TRBJ2-7, with unresolved D. Here the CDR3 reads CASSLVRQPYEQYF. The DNA of the CDR3 is TGTGCCAGCAGTTTAGTCCGCCAACCCTACGAGCAGTACTTC.